This TCR beta chain derives from a study of blood T cell repertoires in COVID-19. Looking at the study overall: Sites across the United States, Italy and Spain contributed samples from acute and convalescent COVID-19. The analysed material was cDNA or gDNA that came from T cells, B-cell-depleted T cells, or PBMCs.

The CDR3 is 15 residues long. The germline CDR1 and CDR2 sequences are SGHAT and FQNNGV. V dropped 5 bases and J dropped 3; count of bases not matched to a gene: 4. Authors' data handling: Estimation of nucleated cell counts relied on the amplification of reference gene primers. Assay: immunoSEQ multiplex PCR; the TCRdb copy retains only in-frame clones and omits some. Clone size and the V and J calls come from that table; the DNA yielded D and trimming. Here the sample spans 98,000 or so clones, about 80% being singletons. The TCR originated in a woman aged 70-85 years with acute or convalescent COVID-19. The chain links TRBV11-2 to TRBJ2-1, with 10 bases aligning to TRBD2. The sample was peripheral blood. The CDR3 sequence is CASSTRLAGYNEQFF. DNA of the CDR3: TGTGCCAGCAGCACCCGACTAGCGGGCTACAATGAGCAGTTCTTC.